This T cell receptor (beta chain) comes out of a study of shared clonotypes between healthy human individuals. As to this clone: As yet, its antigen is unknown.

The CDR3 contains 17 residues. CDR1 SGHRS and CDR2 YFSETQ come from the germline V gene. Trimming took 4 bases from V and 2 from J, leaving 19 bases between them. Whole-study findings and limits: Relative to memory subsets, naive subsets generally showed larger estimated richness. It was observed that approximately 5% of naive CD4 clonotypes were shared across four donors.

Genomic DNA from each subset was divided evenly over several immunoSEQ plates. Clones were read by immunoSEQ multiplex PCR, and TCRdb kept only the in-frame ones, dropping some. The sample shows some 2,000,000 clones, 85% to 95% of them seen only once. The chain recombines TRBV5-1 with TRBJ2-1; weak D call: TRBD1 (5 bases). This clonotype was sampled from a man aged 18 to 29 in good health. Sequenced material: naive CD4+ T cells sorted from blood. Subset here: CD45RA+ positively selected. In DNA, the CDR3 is TGCGCCAGCAGCACTACGCCGGGCCTCAGGGCCTACAATGAGCAGTTCTTC. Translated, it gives CASSTTPGLRAYNEQFF.